These T cell receptor beta chains were read from a single sample in a study of a mutant IDH1 vaccine in newly diagnosed glioma. Only in-frame clones appear in the TCRdb table, and some are missing; sequencing was by immunoSEQ multiplex PCR. Of 45,000 to 60,000 clones listed, 91% were seen once; the top ten hold under 2.5%. No antigen has been assigned to these receptors. The starting material was PBMCs, obtained from a glioma patient whose treatment included an IDH1 peptide vaccine. The receptor set was obtained from a man in his fifties or sixties with glioma. The CDR3 runs from the conserved cysteine through the conserved F or W. D genes are given only for firm matches. Size is omitted from some rows. Given values are once, few, many or a class for expanded clones.

size: .
D: .
length: 15
J: TRBJ1-3
V: TRBV6-1
CDR3: CASGATDISGNTIYF
DNA: TGTGCCAGCGGGGCGACAGATATCTCTGGAAACACCATATATTTT

size: .
D: TRBD1
length: 15
J: TRBJ2-5
V: TRBV7-2
CDR3: CASSLGDRLQETQYF
DNA: TGTGCCAGCAGCTTAGGGGACAGGCTACAAGAGACCCAGTACTTC

size: once
D: .
length: 13
J: TRBJ2-2
V: TRBV4-3
CDR3: CASSQEVSGELFF
DNA: TGCGCCAGCAGCCAAGAAGTATCCGGGGAGCTGTTTTTT

size: once
D: .
length: 13
J: TRBJ1-2
V: TRBV9
CDR3: CASSVARGYGYTF
DNA: TGTGCCAGCAGCGTAGCTCGAGGGTATGGCTACACCTTC

size: .
D: TRBD1
length: 13
J: TRBJ2-5
V: TRBV5-1
CDR3: CASRDRGQETQYF
DNA: TGCGCCAGCAGGGACAGGGGCCAAGAGACCCAGTACTTC

size: .
D: TRBD2
length: 15
J: TRBJ2-1
V: TRBV7-9
CDR3: CASSSLWGRDNEQFF
DNA: TGTGCCAGCAGCTCCCTGTGGGGGAGGGACAATGAGCAGTTCTTC

size: .
D: TRBD1
length: 16
J: TRBJ1-2
V: TRBV27
CDR3: CASSPSQGAIDYGYTF
DNA: TGTGCCAGCAGTCCCTCGCAGGGGGCGATAGACTATGGCTACACCTTC

size: once
D: TRBD1
length: 16
J: TRBJ1-5
V: TRBV2
CDR3: CASSDLGQGAGQPQHF
DNA: TGTGCCAGCAGTGACTTAGGGCAGGGGGCCGGTCAGCCCCAGCATTTT

size: .
D: .
length: 16
J: TRBJ2-1
V: TRBV7-6
CDR3: CASSLGQNRGLIEQFF
DNA: TGTGCCAGCAGCTTAGGACAAAACCGGGGCCTGATAGAGCAGTTCTTC

size: .
D: TRBD2
length: 15
J: TRBJ2-1
V: TRBV7-2
CDR3: CASSLVGAGGNEQFF
DNA: TGTGCCAGCAGCTTAGTAGGAGCGGGAGGCAATGAGCAGTTCTTC

size: .
D: TRBD1
length: 15
J: TRBJ1-2
V: TRBV2
CDR3: CASSSAGQGNYGYTF
DNA: TGTGCCAGCAGCTCGGCGGGACAGGGCAACTATGGCTACACCTTC

size: .
D: TRBD2
length: 15
J: TRBJ2-7
V: TRBV29-1
CDR3: CSVEDLAGAPHEQYF
DNA: TGCAGCGTTGAAGATCTAGCGGGAGCGCCGCACGAGCAGTACTTC

size: .
D: TRBD2
length: 13
J: TRBJ2-7
V: TRBV27
CDR3: CASTRGRAYEQYF
DNA: TGTGCCAGCACACGCGGGAGGGCCTACGAGCAGTACTTC

size: .
D: .
length: 14
J: TRBJ2-7
V: TRBV5-6
CDR3: CASSFIGKPYEQYF
DNA: TGTGCCAGCAGCTTTATCGGTAAACCCTACGAGCAGTACTTC

size: .
D: .
length: 14
J: TRBJ2-2
V: TRBV6-6
CDR3: CASSYSESTGELFF
DNA: TGTGCCAGCAGTTACTCCGAAAGCACCGGGGAGCTGTTTTTT

size: .
D: .
length: 16
J: TRBJ2-7
V: TRBV7-9
CDR3: CASSPLSGGTNYEQYF
DNA: TGTGCCAGCAGCCCACTGTCGGGCGGAACCAACTACGAGCAGTACTTC